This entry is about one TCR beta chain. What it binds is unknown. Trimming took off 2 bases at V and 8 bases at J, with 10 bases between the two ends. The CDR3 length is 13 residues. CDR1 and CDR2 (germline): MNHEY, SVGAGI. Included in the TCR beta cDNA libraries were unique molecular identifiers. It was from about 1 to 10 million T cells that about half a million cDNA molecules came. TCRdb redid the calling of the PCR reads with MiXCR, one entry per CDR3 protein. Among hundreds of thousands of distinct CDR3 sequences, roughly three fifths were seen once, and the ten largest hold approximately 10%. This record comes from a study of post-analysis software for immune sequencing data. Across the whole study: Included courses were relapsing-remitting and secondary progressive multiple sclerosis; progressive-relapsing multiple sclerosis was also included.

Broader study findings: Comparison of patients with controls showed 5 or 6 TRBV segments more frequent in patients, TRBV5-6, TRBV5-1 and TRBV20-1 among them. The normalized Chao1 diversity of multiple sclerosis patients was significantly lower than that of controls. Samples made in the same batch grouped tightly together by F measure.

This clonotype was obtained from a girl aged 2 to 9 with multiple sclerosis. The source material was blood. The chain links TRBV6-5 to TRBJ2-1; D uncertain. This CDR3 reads CASSYAYVHEQFF. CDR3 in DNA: TGTGCCAGCAGTTACGCTTACGTCCATGAGCAGTTCTTC.